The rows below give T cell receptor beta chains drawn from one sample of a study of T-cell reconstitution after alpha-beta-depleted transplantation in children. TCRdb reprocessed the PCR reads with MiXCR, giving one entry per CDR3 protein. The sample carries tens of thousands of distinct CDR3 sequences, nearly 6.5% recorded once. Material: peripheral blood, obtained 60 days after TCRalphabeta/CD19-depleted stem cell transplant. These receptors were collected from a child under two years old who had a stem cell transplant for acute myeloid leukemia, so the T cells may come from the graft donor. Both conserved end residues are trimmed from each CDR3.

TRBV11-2	ASSLDLPPMTDTQY
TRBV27	ASSPPEGGYT
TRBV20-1	SARDPPEQF
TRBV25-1	ASSSPDSLSGNTIY
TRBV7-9	ASSLGPDPYQETQY
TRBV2	ASSEVGRGRTGELF
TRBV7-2	ASSFVTTDTQY
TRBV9	ASSVAGGRYQETQY
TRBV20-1	SARRPTSTDTQY
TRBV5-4	ASSLVQAEQY
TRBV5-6	ASSFRARTDTQY
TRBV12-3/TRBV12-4	ATKKGGREGKLF
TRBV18	ASSHDSGANVLT
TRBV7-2	ASNLRADTQY
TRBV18	ASSPQTKETQY
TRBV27	TSTSFPRLAYNEQF
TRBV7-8	ASSFNPRRGARLDNNEQF
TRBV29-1	SVGLAGVGEQY
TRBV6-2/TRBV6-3	ASSYGRGAYNEQF
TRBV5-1	ASRNLQGHTGELF
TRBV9	ASSGGGAAYNEQF
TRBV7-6	ASSFGQGGNTEAF
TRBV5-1	ASSFRDRGTYEQY
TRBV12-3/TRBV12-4	ASSLAGWQPQH
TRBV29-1	SVLTDTQY
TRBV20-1	SAASGTSLWEQY
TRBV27	ASRRNTGELF
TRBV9	ASSATGGKFGKNIQY
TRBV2	ASIGQGGNYGYT
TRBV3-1	ASSQGTADLNTGELF
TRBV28	ASSLPVDFATNEKLF
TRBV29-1	SVPTGTSGLNEQF
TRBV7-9	ASSRLQGGEQY
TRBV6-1	ASILRGNTDTQY
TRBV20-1	SARDLQGGETQY
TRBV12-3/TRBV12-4	ASRSGNQPQH
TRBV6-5	ASSFEGLNTEAF
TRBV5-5	ASSLNPGISETQY
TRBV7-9	ASSLPPGRAVGEQY
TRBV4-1	ASSQTNEPYQF
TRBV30	AWTQSGGDEQY
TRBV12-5	ASGPDRGQPQH
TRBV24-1	ATSDGTSEGETQY
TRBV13	ASSFGINEQF
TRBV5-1	ASSPETGASYEQY
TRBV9	ASSVPGRSDGYT
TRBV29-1	SVERRGTPGQY
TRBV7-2	ASSPETSGRSREQY
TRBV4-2	ASSQLFTGKPSYEQY
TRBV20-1	SARTWRSATNEKLF